This T cell receptor (beta chain) was captured by sequencing in a study of blood T cell repertoires in COVID-19. Across the study: Samples of COVID-19 (acute and convalescent) were obtained from the United States, Italy and Spain. PBMCs, B-cell-depleted T cells, or T cells provided the cDNA or gDNA that made up the material.

The authors' processing: Reference gene primers were amplified, and this amplification served to estimate nucleated cell counts. The protocol was immunoSEQ multiplex PCR, while the TCRdb copy is restricted to in-frame clones and leaves out a portion. The D gene and trimming were derived from the DNA, and the V and J assignments and clone size from that table. The top ten clones hold under 30% of a sample with roughly 160,000 clones, roughly 90% of them seen once. Germline V gene lookup returns CDR1 MNHEY and CDR2 SMNVEV (reference sequence). Trimming stripped 2 bases from V and 2 bases from J, with 10 bases between. This CDR3 has 14 amino acids.

The chain employs TRBV27 and TRBJ2-7; the D gene is possibly TRBD1 (5 bases). The receptor's source is a man in his sixties with acute or convalescent COVID-19. The sample comprised peripheral blood. The CDR3 spells CASSLTQGTYEQYF. The CDR3 bases are TGTGCCAGCAGTTTAACGCAGGGTACCTACGAGCAGTACTTC.